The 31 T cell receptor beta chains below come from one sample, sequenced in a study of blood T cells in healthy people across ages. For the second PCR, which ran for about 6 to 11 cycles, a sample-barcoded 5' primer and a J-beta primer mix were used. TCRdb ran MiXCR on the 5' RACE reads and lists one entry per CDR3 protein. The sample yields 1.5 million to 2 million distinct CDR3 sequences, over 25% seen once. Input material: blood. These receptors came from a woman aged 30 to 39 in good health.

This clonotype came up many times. Here the CDR3 reads CASSPAGLSGANVLTF. CDR3 DNA: TGTGCCAGCAGCCCGGCAGGACTCTCTGGGGCCAACGTCCTGACTTTC. This chain joins TRBV7-3 and TRBJ2-6, with D possibly TRBD2 on 5 matching bases. Trimming stripped 5 bases from V and 0 bases from J, with 11 bases between. The CDR3 has 16 amino acids. Looked up from germline, CDR1 is SGHTA and CDR2 is FQGTGA.

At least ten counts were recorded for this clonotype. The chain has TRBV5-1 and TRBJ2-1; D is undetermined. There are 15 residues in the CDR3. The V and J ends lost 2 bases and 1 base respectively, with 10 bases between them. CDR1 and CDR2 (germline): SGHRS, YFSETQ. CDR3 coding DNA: TGCGCCAGCAGCTTAGCCGTCCTTTCCTACAATGAGCAGTTCTTC. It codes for CASSLAVLSYNEQFF. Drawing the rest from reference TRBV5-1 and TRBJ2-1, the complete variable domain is KAGVTQTPRYLIKTRGQQVTLSCSPISGHRSVSWYQQTPGQGLQFLFEYFSETQRNKGNFPGRFSGRQFSNSRSEMNVSTLELGDSALYLCASSLAVLSYNEQFFGPGTRLTVL.

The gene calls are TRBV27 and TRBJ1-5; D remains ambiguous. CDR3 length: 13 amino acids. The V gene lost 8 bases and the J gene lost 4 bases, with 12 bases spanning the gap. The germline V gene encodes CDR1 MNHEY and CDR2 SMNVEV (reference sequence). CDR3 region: CASAASRNQPQHF. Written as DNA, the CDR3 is TGTGCCAGCGCCGCATCGAGGAATCAGCCCCAGCATTTT.

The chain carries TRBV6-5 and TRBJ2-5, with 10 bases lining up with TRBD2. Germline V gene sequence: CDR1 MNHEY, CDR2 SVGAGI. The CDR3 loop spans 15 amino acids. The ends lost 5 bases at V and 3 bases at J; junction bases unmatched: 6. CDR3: CASSHRLAGEETQYF. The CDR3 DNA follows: TGTGCCAGCAGTCACCGTCTAGCGGGGGAAGAGACCCAGTACTTC.

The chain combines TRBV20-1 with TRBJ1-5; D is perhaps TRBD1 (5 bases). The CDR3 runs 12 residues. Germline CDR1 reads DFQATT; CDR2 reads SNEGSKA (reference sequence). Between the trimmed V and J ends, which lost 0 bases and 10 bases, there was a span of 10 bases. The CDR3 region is CSAREGGDPQHF. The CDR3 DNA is TGCAGTGCTAGAGAGGGGGGGGACCCCCAGCATTTT.

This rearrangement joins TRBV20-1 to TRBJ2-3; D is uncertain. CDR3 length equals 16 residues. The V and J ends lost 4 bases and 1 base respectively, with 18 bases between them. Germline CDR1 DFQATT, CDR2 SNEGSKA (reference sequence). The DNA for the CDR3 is TGCAGTGCTACCCTCTCCCTGGCAGGACGCACAGATACGCAGTATTTT. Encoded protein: CSATLSLAGRTDTQYF.

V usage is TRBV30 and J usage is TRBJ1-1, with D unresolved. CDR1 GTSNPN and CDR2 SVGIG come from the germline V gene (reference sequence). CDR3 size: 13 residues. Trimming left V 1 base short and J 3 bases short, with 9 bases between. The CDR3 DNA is TGTGCCTGGAGTGAAGGCCTTTACACTGAAGCTTTCTTT. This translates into CAWSEGLYTEAFF.

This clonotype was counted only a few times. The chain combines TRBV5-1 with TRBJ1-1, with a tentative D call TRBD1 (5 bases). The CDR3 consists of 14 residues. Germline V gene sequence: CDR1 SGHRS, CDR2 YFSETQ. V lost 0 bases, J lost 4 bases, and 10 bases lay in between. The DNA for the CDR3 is TGCGCCAGCAGCTTGGCCAACGGGGCCACTGAAGCTTTCTTT. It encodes CASSLANGATEAFF.

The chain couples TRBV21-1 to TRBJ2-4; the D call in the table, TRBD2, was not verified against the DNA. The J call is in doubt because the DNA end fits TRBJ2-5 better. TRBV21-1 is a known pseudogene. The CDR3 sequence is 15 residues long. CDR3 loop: CASSKLPLAKETQYF. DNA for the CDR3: TGTGCCAGCAGCAAGCTCCCACTAGCGAAAGAGACCCAGTACTTC.

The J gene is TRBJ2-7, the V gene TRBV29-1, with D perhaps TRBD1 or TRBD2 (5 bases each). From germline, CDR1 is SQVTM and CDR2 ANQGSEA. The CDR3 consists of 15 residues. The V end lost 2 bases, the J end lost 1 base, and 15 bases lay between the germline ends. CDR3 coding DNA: TGCAGCGTTGAAAGGGGAGCAGGACCATCCTACGAGCAGTACTTC. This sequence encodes CSVERGAGPSYEQYF.

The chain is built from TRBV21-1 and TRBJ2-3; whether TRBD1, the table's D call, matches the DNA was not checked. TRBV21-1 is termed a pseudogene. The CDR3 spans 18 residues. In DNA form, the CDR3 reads TGTGCCAGCAGGTACCAGAGGGGGCGGGAGTGTCGGTCCGATACGCAGTATTTT. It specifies CASRYQRGRECRSDTQYF.

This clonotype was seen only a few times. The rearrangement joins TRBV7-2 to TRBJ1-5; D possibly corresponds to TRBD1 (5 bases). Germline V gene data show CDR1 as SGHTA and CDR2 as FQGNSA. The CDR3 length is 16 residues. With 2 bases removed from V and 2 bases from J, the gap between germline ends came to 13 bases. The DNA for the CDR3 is TGTGCCAGCAGCTTAAGGGGTGAGAGTGGCAATCAGCCCCAGCATTTT. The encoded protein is CASSLRGESGNQPQHF.

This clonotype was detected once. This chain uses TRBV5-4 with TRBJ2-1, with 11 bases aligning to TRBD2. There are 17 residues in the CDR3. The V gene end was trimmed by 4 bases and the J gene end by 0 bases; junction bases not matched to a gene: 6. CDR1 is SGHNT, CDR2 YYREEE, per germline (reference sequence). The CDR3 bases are TGTGCCAGCAGCGTGGGGACTAGCGGAACCTCCTACAATGAGCAGTTCTTC. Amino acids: CASSVGTSGTSYNEQFF.

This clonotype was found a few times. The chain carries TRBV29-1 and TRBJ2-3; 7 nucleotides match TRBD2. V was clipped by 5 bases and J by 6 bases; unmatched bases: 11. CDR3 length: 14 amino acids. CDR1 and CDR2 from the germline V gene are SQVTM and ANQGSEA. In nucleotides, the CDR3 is TGCAGCGTTAACCCCCTAGCGGTGCGGGATACGCAGTATTTT. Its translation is CSVNPLAVRDTQYF.

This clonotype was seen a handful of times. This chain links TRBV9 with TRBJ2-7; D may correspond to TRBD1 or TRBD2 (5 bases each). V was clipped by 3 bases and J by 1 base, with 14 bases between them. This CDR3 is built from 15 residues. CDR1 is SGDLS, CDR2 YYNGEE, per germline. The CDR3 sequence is CASSEAGTFSYEQYF. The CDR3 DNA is TGTGCCAGCAGCGAGGCCGGGACGTTTTCCTACGAGCAGTACTTC.

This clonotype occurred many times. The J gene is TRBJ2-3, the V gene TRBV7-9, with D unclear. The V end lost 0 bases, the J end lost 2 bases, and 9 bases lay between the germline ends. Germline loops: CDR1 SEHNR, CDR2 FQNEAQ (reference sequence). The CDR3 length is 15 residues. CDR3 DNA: TGTGCCAGCAGCTTAGCGCGGCCTCCCACAGATACGCAGTATTTT. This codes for CASSLARPPTDTQYF.

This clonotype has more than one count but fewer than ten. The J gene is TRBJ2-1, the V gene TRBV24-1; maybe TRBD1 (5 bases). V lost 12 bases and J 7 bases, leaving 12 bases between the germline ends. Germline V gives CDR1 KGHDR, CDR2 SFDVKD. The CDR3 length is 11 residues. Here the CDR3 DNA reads TGTGCCCCAGGGTTTGTGAATGAGCAGTTCTTC. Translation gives CAPGFVNEQFF.

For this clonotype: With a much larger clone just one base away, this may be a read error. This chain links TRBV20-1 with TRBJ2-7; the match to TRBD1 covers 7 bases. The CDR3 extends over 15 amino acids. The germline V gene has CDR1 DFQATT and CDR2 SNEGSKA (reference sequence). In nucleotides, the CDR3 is TGCAGTGCTGGAGATCACGCTGAGGGGGCATACGAGCAGTACTTC. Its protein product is CSAGDHAEGAYEQYF.

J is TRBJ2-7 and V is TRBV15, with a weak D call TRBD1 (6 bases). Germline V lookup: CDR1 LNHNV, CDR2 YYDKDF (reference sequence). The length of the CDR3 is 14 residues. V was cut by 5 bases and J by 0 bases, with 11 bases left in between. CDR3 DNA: TGTGCCACCAGCGCGGACAGTAGCTCCTACGAGCAGTACTTC. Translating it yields CATSADSSSYEQYF. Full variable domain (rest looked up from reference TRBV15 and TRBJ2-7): DAMVIQNPRYQVTQFGKPVTLSCSQTLNHNVMYWYQQKSSQAPKLLFHYYDKDFNNEADTPDNFQSRRPNTSFCFLDIRSPGLGDTAMYLCATSADSSSYEQYFGPGTRLTVT.

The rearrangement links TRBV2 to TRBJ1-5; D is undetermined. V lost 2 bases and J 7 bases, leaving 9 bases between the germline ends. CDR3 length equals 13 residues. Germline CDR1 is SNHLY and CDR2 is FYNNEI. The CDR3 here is CASSEMVGQPQHF. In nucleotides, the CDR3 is TGTGCCAGCAGTGAAATGGTAGGGCAGCCCCAGCATTTT.

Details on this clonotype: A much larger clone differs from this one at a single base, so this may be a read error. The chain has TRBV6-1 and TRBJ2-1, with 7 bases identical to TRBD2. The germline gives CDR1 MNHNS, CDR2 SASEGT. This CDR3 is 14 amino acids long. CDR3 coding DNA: TGTGCCAGCAGTGACGGCGGGAGCGTCAATGAGCAGTGCTTC. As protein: CASSDGGSVNEQCF.

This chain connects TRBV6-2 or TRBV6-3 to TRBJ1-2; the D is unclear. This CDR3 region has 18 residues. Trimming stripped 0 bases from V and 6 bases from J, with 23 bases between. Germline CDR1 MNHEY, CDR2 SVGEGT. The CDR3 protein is CASSYSASRYSGWDGYTF. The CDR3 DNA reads TGTGCCAGCAGTTACTCCGCCTCGAGATATTCGGGTTGGGATGGCTACACCTTC.

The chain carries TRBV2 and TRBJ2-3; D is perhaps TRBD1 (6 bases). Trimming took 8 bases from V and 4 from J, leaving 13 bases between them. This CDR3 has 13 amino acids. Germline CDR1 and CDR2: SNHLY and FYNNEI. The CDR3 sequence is CASDSQGSDTQYF. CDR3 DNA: TGTGCCAGCGATAGTCAGGGGTCAGATACGCAGTATTTT. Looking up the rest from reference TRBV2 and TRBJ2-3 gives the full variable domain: EPEVTQTPSHQVTQMGQEVILRCVPISNHLYFYWYRQILGQKVEFLVSFYNNEISEKSEIFDDQFSVERPDGSNFTLKIRSTKLEDSAMYFCASDSQGSDTQYFGPGTRLTVL.

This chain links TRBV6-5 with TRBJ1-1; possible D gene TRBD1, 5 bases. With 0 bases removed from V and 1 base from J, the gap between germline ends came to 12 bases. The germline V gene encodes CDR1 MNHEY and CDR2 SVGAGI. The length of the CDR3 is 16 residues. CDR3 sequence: CASSYSWGRRNTEAFF. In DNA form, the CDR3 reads TGTGCCAGCAGTTACTCTTGGGGACGAAGGAACACTGAAGCTTTCTTT.

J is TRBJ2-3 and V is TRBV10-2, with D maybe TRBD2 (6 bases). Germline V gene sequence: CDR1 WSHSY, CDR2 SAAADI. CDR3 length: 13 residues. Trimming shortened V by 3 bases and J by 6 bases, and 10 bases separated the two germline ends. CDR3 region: CASSELAWDTQYF. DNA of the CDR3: TGCGCCAGCAGTGAACTAGCATGGGATACGCAGTATTTT.

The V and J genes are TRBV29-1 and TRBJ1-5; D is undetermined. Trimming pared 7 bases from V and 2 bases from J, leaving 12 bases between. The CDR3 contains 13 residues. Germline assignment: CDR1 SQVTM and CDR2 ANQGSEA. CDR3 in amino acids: CSALNLGNQPQHF. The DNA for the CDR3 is TGCAGCGCCCTGAACTTAGGCAATCAGCCCCAGCATTTT.

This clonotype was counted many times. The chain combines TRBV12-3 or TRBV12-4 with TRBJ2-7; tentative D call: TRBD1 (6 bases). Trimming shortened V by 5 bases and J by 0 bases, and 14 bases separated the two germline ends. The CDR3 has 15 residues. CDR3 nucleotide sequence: TGTGCCAGCAGTGATGGCCGGGACACCTCCTACGAGCAGTACTTC. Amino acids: CASSDGRDTSYEQYF.

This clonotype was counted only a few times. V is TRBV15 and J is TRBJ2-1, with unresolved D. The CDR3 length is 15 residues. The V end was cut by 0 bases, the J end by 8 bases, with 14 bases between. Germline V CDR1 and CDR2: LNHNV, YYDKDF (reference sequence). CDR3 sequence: CATSRDPGFSHEQFF. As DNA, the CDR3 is TGTGCCACCAGCAGAGATCCAGGCTTCAGCCATGAGCAGTTCTTC.

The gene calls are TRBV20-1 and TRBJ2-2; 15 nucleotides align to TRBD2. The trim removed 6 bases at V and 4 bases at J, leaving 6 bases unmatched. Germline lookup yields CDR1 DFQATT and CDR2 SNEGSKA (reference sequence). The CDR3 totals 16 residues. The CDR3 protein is CSAAGTSGGTTGELFF. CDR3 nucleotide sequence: TGCAGTGCGGCCGGGACTAGCGGGGGGACCACCGGGGAGCTGTTTTTT.

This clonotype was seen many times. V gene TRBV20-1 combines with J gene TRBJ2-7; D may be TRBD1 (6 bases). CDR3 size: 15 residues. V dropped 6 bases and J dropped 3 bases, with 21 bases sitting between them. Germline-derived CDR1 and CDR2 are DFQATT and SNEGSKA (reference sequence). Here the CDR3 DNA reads TGCAGTGCGATTGCCAGGGGAGCTACCTTCTACGAGCAGTACTTC. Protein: CSAIARGATFYEQYF.

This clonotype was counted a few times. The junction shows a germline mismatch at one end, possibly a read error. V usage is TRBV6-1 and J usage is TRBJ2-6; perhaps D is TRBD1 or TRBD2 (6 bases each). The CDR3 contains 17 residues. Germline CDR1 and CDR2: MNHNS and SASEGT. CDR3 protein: CASSEMGGSTGANGLTF. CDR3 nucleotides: TGTGCCAGCAGTGAAATGGGGGGCTCGACTGGGGCCAACGGCCTGACTTTC.